The 27 T cell receptor beta chains presented below share a single source sample, sequenced in a study of blood T cell repertoires in COVID-19. Some clones are missing from TCRdb's copy, which holds only in-frame ones; the method was immunoSEQ multiplex PCR. The sample lists about 20,000 clones, approximately 88% seen once, with approximately 3.2% in the top ten. Specimen: peripheral blood. The receptors come from a human donor in a cohort sampled during active COVID-19.

The chain employs TRBV10-3 and TRBJ2-1; D is perhaps TRBD2 (6 bases). The CDR3 spans 12 residues. Trimming left V 2 bases short and J 10 bases short, with 9 bases between. Germline V gene sequence: CDR1 ENHRY, CDR2 SYGVKD. CDR3 DNA sequence: TGTGCCATCAGTGAGCAGGGACTCGAGCAGTTCTTC. Residues: CAISEQGLEQFF.

The V gene is TRBV28, the J gene TRBJ2-7; possible D gene TRBD2, 6 bases. Trimming took 4 bases from V and 2 from J, leaving 18 bases between them. The CDR3 is made up of 16 amino acids. Germline-derived CDR1 and CDR2 are MDHEN and SYDVKM. Written as DNA, the CDR3 is TGTGCCAGCAGTTCCCTCCTCGGGAGTAAGACCTACGAGCAGTACTTC. This sequence encodes CASSSLLGSKTYEQYF.

V and J are TRBV6-5 and TRBJ2-5; D is uncertain. The CDR3 contains 13 residues. Trimming pared 6 bases from V and 0 bases from J, leaving 8 bases between. Per the germline V gene, CDR1 is MNHEY and CDR2 is SVGAGI. In nucleotides, the CDR3 is TGTGCCAGCAGAGTACCAGACCAAGAGACCCAGTACTTC. Amino acid sequence: CASRVPDQETQYF.

This clone came up once. The chain joins TRBV28 to TRBJ2-7; weak D call: TRBD1 (6 bases). The germline gives CDR1 MDHEN, CDR2 SYDVKM. There are 15 residues in the CDR3. Between the trimmed V and J ends, which lost 1 base and 6 bases, there was a span of 16 bases. CDR3 loop: CASSLSGVAGREQYF. As DNA, the CDR3 is TGTGCCAGCAGTTTATCAGGGGTTGCGGGCCGCGAGCAGTACTTC. Based on the CDR3 plus reference TRBV28 and TRBJ2-7, the full variable domain is DVKVTQSSRYLVKRTGEKVFLECVQDMDHENMFWYRQDPGLGLRLIYFSYDVKMKEKGDIPEGYSVSREKKERFSLILESASTNQTSMYLCASSLSGVAGREQYFGPGTRLTVT.

The chain links TRBV25-1 to TRBJ2-7; the D gene is possibly TRBD1 (6 bases). From germline, CDR1 is MGHDK and CDR2 SYGVNS. The CDR3 extends over 14 amino acids. The V end was cut by 8 bases, the J end by 3 bases, with 17 bases between. DNA of the CDR3: TGTGCCAGCCCTTCCGACAGGCACGACTACGAGCAGTACTTC. This gives the protein CASPSDRHDYEQYF.

This sequence joins TRBV5-1 and TRBJ2-1, with TRBD2 as a possible D gene (6 bases). Trimming pared 1 base from V and 6 bases from J, leaving 14 bases between. Per the germline V gene, CDR1 is SGHRS and CDR2 is YFSETQ. This CDR3 is 15 amino acids long. As DNA, the CDR3 is TGCGCCAGCAGCTTGACGGGGGTCTCCAGCAATGAGCAGTTCTTC. This gives the protein CASSLTGVSSNEQFF.

The genes are TRBV27 and TRBJ2-1; unclear D gene. Per germline, CDR1 MNHEY and CDR2 SMNVEV (reference sequence). The CDR3 totals 16 residues. Trimming removed 10 bases from V and 7 bases from J, with 26 bases in between. The CDR3 DNA reads as TGTGCCACCCACCCCCTGGGCCTCAGCCGTGAAAATGAGCAGTTCTTC. Protein: CATHPLGLSRENEQFF.

The chain is built from TRBV18 and TRBJ1-1; D is uncertain. From germline, CDR1 is KGHSH and CDR2 LQKENI. V dropped 6 bases and J dropped 0 bases, with 11 bases sitting between them. The CDR3 extends over 14 amino acids. The CDR3 sequence: CASSSNPMNTEAFF. The CDR3 nucleotides read TGTGCCAGCTCTTCTAACCCCATGAACACTGAAGCTTTCTTT.

The CDR3 DNA reads as TGTGCCTGGAGTGTACTTTCAGGGTCTAATCAGCCCCAGCATTTT. Residues: CAWSVLSGSNQPQHF. The chain carries TRBV30 and TRBJ1-5; TRBD1 might be the D (5 bases). Between the trimmed V and J ends, which lost 0 bases and 4 bases, there was a span of 13 bases. The V gene's germline CDR1 is GTSNPN and CDR2 SVGIG (reference sequence). This CDR3 has 15 residues. Variable domain in full (rest from reference TRBV30 and TRBJ1-5): SQTIHQWPATLVQPVGSPLSLECTVEGTSNPNLYWYRQAAGRGLQLLFYSVGIGQISSEVPQNLSASRPQDRQFILSSKKLLLSDSGFYLCAWSVLSGSNQPQHFGDGTRLSIL.

The CDR3, as DNA: TGCGCCAGCAGCCAGGCCGGAGGGGATCTGGCCATATATTTT. Amino acid sequence: CASSQAGGDLAIYF. The genes are TRBV4-1 and TRBJ1-3; perhaps TRBD1 as D (5 bases). Germline lookup yields CDR1 MGHRA and CDR2 YSYEKL. This CDR3 is 14 amino acids long. V was pared by 3 bases and J by 11 bases, with 17 bases between.

The CDR3 nucleotides read TGTGCCAGCAGAGGATTTTGGACAGGGCCGGATCAGCCCCAGCATTTT. Its protein is CASRGFWTGPDQPQHF. The gene calls are TRBV28 and TRBJ1-5, with TRBD1 matching 8 bases. J was trimmed by 5 bases and V by 6 bases; bases with no gene match: 12. There are 16 residues in the CDR3. In germline, CDR1 is MDHEN, CDR2 SYDVKM.

This clone appeared a few times. V and J are TRBV11-2 and TRBJ1-1; D gene uncertain. V was trimmed by 4 bases and J by 3 bases, leaving 24 bases between them. Germline lookup yields CDR1 SGHAT and CDR2 FQNNGV. The CDR3 runs to 18 residues. DNA for the CDR3: TGTGCCAGCAGCTACCGACGGATAGGGTCAACGAGGGACACTGAAGCTTTCTTT. It specifies CASSYRRIGSTRDTEAFF.

The chain uses TRBV5-4 and TRBJ1-3; D is uncertain. The CDR3 runs 13 residues. Between the trimmed V and J ends, which lost 7 bases and 0 bases, there was a span of 8 bases. The germline CDR1 and CDR2 sequences are SGHNT and YYREEE (reference sequence). The CDR3 region is CASGEGSGNTIYF. The DNA of the CDR3 is TGTGCCAGCGGTGAGGGCTCTGGAAACACCATATATTTT. Looking up the rest from reference TRBV5-4 and TRBJ1-3 gives the full variable domain: ETGVTQSPTHLIKTRGQQVTLRCSSQSGHNTVSWYQQALGQGPQFIFQYYREEENGRGNFPPRFSGLQFPNYSSELNVNALELDDSALYLCASGEGSGNTIYFGEGSWLTVV.

The J gene is TRBJ2-2, the V gene TRBV3-1 (or the pseudogene TRBV3-2), with 7 nucleotides matching TRBD1. V lost 5 bases and J lost 3; bases outside the gene matches: 3. CDR3 length: 14 amino acids. CDR1 is LGHDT and CDR2 is YNNKEL in the germline V gene (reference sequence). Here the CDR3 reads CASSSQGYTGELFF. In nucleotides, the CDR3 is TGTGCCAGCAGCTCACAGGGGTACACCGGGGAGCTGTTTTTT.

This chain connects TRBV19 to TRBJ2-1; 8 positions agree with TRBD2. Germline assignment: CDR1 LNHDA and CDR2 SQIVND (reference sequence). CDR3 size: 14 residues. The J segment lost 9 bases and the V segment lost 5 bases, leaving 9 bases of the junction unmatched. CDR3 residues: CASSPISGRGEQFF. CDR3 DNA sequence: TGTGCCAGTAGTCCGATCAGCGGGAGAGGTGAGCAGTTCTTC.

The chain links TRBV3-1 (or the pseudogene TRBV3-2) to TRBJ1-4, with D maybe TRBD1 (5 bases). Deletions cut 1 base from V and 5 bases from J, with 11 bases between. Germline loops: CDR1 LGHDT, CDR2 YNNKEL (reference sequence). This CDR3 contains 15 residues. The DNA of the CDR3 is TGTGCCAGCAGCCAAGTAGGGGTGGAAAATGAAAAACTGTTTTTT. It encodes CASSQVGVENEKLFF.

The gene calls are TRBV18 and TRBJ1-5; 9 nucleotides line up with TRBD1. Germline V gives CDR1 KGHSH, CDR2 LQKENI. CDR3 length equals 14 residues. After removal of 4 bases from V and 7 bases from J, the junction contained 5 bases not matched to a gene. This CDR3 is CASSQTGGGQPQHF. DNA for the CDR3: TGTGCCAGCTCACAGACAGGGGGGGGCCAGCCCCAGCATTTT.

The chain carries TRBV3-1 (or the pseudogene TRBV3-2) and TRBJ1-2, with 8 bases that match TRBD1. The ends lost 4 bases at V and 0 bases at J; junction bases unmatched: 4. The CDR3 has 15 amino acids. The germline gives CDR1 LGHDT, CDR2 YNNKEL (reference sequence). In DNA form, the CDR3 reads TGTGCCAGCAGCCCCGACAGGGGCGCTAACTATGGCTACACCTTC. Translated, it gives CASSPDRGANYGYTF.

The J gene is TRBJ2-1, the V gene TRBV3-1 (or the pseudogene TRBV3-2); no firm D call. The CDR3 extends over 12 amino acids. Germline V gene lookup returns CDR1 LGHDT and CDR2 YNNKEL (reference sequence). V lost 3 bases, J lost 8 bases, and 8 bases lay in between. CDR3 sequence: CASSHPRDEQFF. As DNA, the CDR3 is TGTGCCAGCAGCCACCCCCGAGATGAGCAGTTCTTC.

The chain combines TRBV9 with TRBJ2-7; TRBD2 is a possible D gene (6 bases). V was clipped by 0 bases and J by 5 bases, with 15 bases between them. This CDR3 comprises 15 residues. Germline V lookup: CDR1 SGDLS, CDR2 YYNGEE. The CDR3 loop is CASSVGGGPLDEQYF. The CDR3 DNA reads as TGTGCCAGCAGCGTAGGAGGAGGGCCTCTGGACGAGCAGTACTTC.

The V call is TRBV13, the J call TRBJ2-5; 11 bases fit TRBD2. Germline CDR1 and CDR2: PRHDT and FYEKMQ (reference sequence). The CDR3 covers 16 residues. J was trimmed by 5 bases and V by 5 bases; bases with no gene match: 10. As DNA, the CDR3 is TGTGCCAGCAGCCGTTCGACTAGCGGGACTGGGGAGACCCAGTACTTC. Amino acid sequence: CASSRSTSGTGETQYF.

The chain links TRBV18 to TRBJ2-7; 8 bases agree with TRBD2. CDR1 KGHSH and CDR2 LQKENI come from the germline V gene. The V segment lost 3 bases and the J segment 3 bases; nucleotides outside the gene matches: 4. This CDR3 comprises 14 residues. CDR3 region: CASSPVAGHYEQYF. DNA of the CDR3: TGTGCCAGCTCACCTGTAGCGGGACACTACGAGCAGTACTTC. The whole variable domain, filled in from reference TRBV18 and TRBJ2-7, reads NAGVMQNPRHLVRRRGQEARLRCSPMKGHSHVYWYRQLPEEGLKFMVYLQKENIIDESGMPKERFSAEFPKEGPSILRIQQVVRGDSAAYFCASSPVAGHYEQYFGPGTRLTVT.

This CDR3 is CASSLGLAGNNEQFF. The CDR3 DNA reads as TGTGCCAGCAGCTTGGGACTAGCGGGCAACAATGAGCAGTTCTTC. The V gene is TRBV5-4, the J gene TRBJ2-1, with 10 nucleotides matching TRBD2. V gave up 0 bases and J gave up 5 bases; unmatched junction bases: 2. Germline V lookup: CDR1 SGHNT, CDR2 YYREEE (reference sequence). The CDR3 loop spans 15 amino acids.

This clone was detected only once. The CDR3 protein is CASKGVETGRPREQYF. CDR3 DNA: TGTGCCAGCAAGGGGGTGGAGACAGGTCGTCCGAGGGAGCAGTACTTC. The rearrangement joins TRBV2 to TRBJ2-7; D is possibly TRBD1 (6 bases). The CDR3 is 16 residues long. With 7 bases removed from V and 7 bases from J, the gap between germline ends came to 26 bases. Germline-derived CDR1 and CDR2 are SNHLY and FYNNEI.

The V and J genes are TRBV3-1 (or the pseudogene TRBV3-2) and TRBJ1-2, with D possibly TRBD1 on 6 matching bases. This CDR3 comprises 15 residues. The germline V and J ends were trimmed by 4 bases and 8 bases, with 20 bases remaining between them. The germline V gene encodes CDR1 LGHDT and CDR2 YNNKEL (reference sequence). The CDR3 is CASSPITGPQWGYTF. CDR3 DNA sequence: TGTGCCAGCAGCCCGATTACAGGGCCACAGTGGGGCTACACCTTC.

This chain links TRBV11-2 with TRBJ2-5, with a weak D call TRBD1 (7 bases). Trimming stripped 0 bases from V and 5 bases from J, with 16 bases between. There are 16 residues in the CDR3. CDR1 and CDR2 from the germline V gene are SGHAT and FQNNGV. Here the CDR3 reads CASSLDRAGGQETQYF. In nucleotides, the CDR3 is TGTGCCAGCAGCTTAGATCGGGCAGGGGGGCAGGAGACCCAGTACTTC.

The V and J genes are TRBV14 and TRBJ2-1; TRBD2 aligns across 11 bases. V dropped 4 bases and J dropped 7; count of bases not matched to a gene: 24. Germline-derived CDR1 and CDR2 are SGHDN and FVKESK. The CDR3 loop spans 21 amino acids. The CDR3 coding sequence is TGTGCCAGCAGCCCCAGTTTAGTGAGAATAGCGGGAGGGAAAACGTTTAATGAGCAGTTCTTC. As protein: CASSPSLVRIAGGKTFNEQFF.